These 9 T cell receptor beta chains came from one sample sequenced in a study of patients and donors after allogeneic stem cell transplantation. TCRdb re-analysed the RT-PCR reads in MiXCR, keeping a single row per CDR3 protein. The repertoire holds approximately 20,000 distinct CDR3 sequences, with roughly 5% as singletons. Sequencing was done on a sample of blood, either unsorted or a sorted T cell fraction (not recorded which). The receptors shown here come from a human donor who was either an allogeneic HSCT recipient or a stem cell or donor lymphocyte infusion donor (not recorded which). It is not recorded whose cells these are; they may come from a transplant donor.

This clonotype was seen a few times. The chain couples TRBV7-9 to TRBJ1-6; the D gene is possibly TRBD1 (6 bases). V dropped 1 base and J dropped 8 bases, with 6 bases sitting between them. The CDR3 has 13 amino acids. Germline V gene sequence: CDR1 SEHNR, CDR2 FQNEAQ (reference sequence). CDR3 region: CASSLEGDSPLHF. DNA of the CDR3: TGTGCCAGCAGCTTAGAGGGGGATTCACCCCTCCACTTT. The variable domain in full, completed from reference TRBV7-9 and TRBJ1-6, reads DTGVSQNPRHKITKRGQNVTFRCDPISEHNRLYWYRQTLGQGPEFLTYFQNEAQLEKSRLLSDRFSAERPKGSFSTLEIQRTEQGDSAMYLCASSLEGDSPLHFGNGTRLTVT.

The J gene is TRBJ1-2, the V gene TRBV7-9; D is undetermined. The CDR3 totals 14 residues. Germline lookup yields CDR1 SEHNR and CDR2 FQNEAQ (reference sequence). The germline V and J ends were trimmed by 1 base and 6 bases, with 12 bases remaining between them. CDR3: CASSLDAGEDGYTF. As DNA, the CDR3 is TGTGCCAGCAGCTTAGATGCTGGGGAGGATGGCTACACCTTC.

At least ten counts were recorded for this clonotype. The chain employs TRBV18 and TRBJ2-1, with D unresolved. Trimming stripped 3 bases from V and 10 bases from J, with 7 bases between. Germline lookup yields CDR1 KGHSH and CDR2 LQKENI. This CDR3 has 11 residues. CDR3 sequence reads: CASSPGVEQFF. The CDR3, as DNA: TGTGCCAGCTCACCTGGGGTAGAGCAGTTCTTC.

This clonotype was counted between two and nine times. The chain recombines TRBV2 with TRBJ2-5, with D possibly being TRBD2 (5 bases). V was trimmed by 8 bases and J by 7 bases, leaving 8 bases between them. Germline V gene lookup returns CDR1 SNHLY and CDR2 FYNNEI. This CDR3 has 10 amino acids. The CDR3 DNA sequence: TGTGCCAGCCTACGGGGGACCCAGTACTTC. This encodes CASLRGTQYF.

This clonotype was recorded a few times. The rearrangement uses TRBV5-1 and TRBJ2-3; D remains unclear. The CDR3 extends over 12 amino acids. V was pared by 3 bases and J by 4 bases, with 6 bases between. From germline, CDR1 is SGHRS and CDR2 YFSETQ. The CDR3: CASSSQPDTQYF. The CDR3 region has the DNA TGCGCCAGCAGCTCACAGCCAGATACGCAGTATTTT.

Only a few counts were recorded for this clonotype. The chain recombines TRBV2 with TRBJ2-3, with no clear D. The CDR3 length is 17 residues. The V end lost 4 bases, the J end lost 7 bases, and 24 bases lay between the germline ends. The germline gives CDR1 SNHLY, CDR2 FYNNEI. DNA for the CDR3: TGTGCCAGCAGTGTGGAGTTAGCAAAGCCAAAAGGGTATACGCAGTATTTT. This encodes CASSVELAKPKGYTQYF.

This clonotype was detected many times. V gene TRBV19 combines with J gene TRBJ2-1; 7 bases agree with TRBD2. CDR1 LNHDA and CDR2 SQIVND come from the germline V gene (reference sequence). The CDR3 is made up of 15 amino acids. V lost 3 bases and J lost 8; bases outside the gene matches: 10. CDR3 sequence: CASSMGTTLTDEQFF. The DNA of the CDR3 is TGTGCCAGTAGTATGGGGACTACCCTGACGGATGAGCAGTTCTTC.

This clonotype was recorded a few times. This rearrangement joins TRBV5-6 to TRBJ2-5, with TRBD1 identical over 10 bases. Germline values: CDR1 SGHDT, CDR2 YYEEEE. This CDR3 region has 15 residues. J lost 5 bases, V lost 0 bases, and 4 bases had no gene match. CDR3 DNA sequence: TGTGCCAGCAGCTTGGCCGGGGGACAGGGGGAGACCCAGTACTTC. It is translated as CASSLAGGQGETQYF.

This clonotype has ten or more counts. This chain links TRBV7-2 with TRBJ1-2, with TRBD1 identical over 9 bases. V lost 4 bases to trimming and J lost 5 bases; unmatched junction nucleotides: 2. The CDR3 has 13 amino acids. The V gene's germline CDR1 is SGHTA and CDR2 FQGNSA. The CDR3 loop reads CASSSGQGYGYTF. As DNA, the CDR3 is TGTGCCAGCAGCTCCGGACAGGGGTATGGCTACACCTTC.